This section outlines one T cell receptor beta chain sequence together with its context. The clone's antigen remains unknown. Base-call qualities are not available, and no considerably larger clone is one nucleotide away. The data were taken from a study of radiotherapy plus CTLA-4 blockade in lung cancer (dated by TCRdb to 2017 to 2018). As for the study more broadly: Objective responses occurred in roughly 20% of enrolled patients, and approximately 34% achieved disease control.

Including cysteine and phenylalanine, the CDR3 has 15 amino acids. CDR3 DNA only is kept here, 45 bases in frame from base 1. V gives up 0 bases and J gives up 2 bases, and the segment between their germline ends measures 8 bases. CDR1 LGHNA and CDR2 YSLEER were looked up in the germline V gene. The study evaluated CTLA-4 blockade (ipilimumab) given together with focal radiation therapy in patients who had chemo-refractory metastatic non-small-cell lung cancer. The library was prepared using the immunoSEQ multiplex PCR assay. TCRdb took over this immuneACCESS table, retaining in-frame rearrangements with V and J assigned. Such tables are incomplete; in checked studies, under half of the missing clones stem from an unresolved V gene, and the remainder is unexplained. Counted in this sample were tens of thousands of clones; roughly 90% of them appeared once. Less than 9.5% of the sample is in the top ten clones.

On the study overall, not on this receptor specifically: TCR clones derived from tumors expanded in peripheral blood after treatment with radiotherapy and ipilimumab. Increased serum interferon-beta after radiation, together with early dynamic changes in blood T cell clones, were reported to be the strongest predictors of response.

Recombination joined TRBV4-3 with TRBJ1-3; D gene: possibly TRBD1, on 5 matching bases. This clonotype was sampled from a human donor with non-small cell lung cancer whose response to radiotherapy plus ipilimumab could not be evaluated. Sequenced material: peripheral blood, taken from a patient treated with radiotherapy plus ipilimumab. The CDR3 is CASSQDQGAGNTIYF. The bases are TGCGCCAGCAGCCAAGACCAGGGTGCTGGAAACACCATATATTTT.